This T cell receptor (beta chain) is from a study of radiation and T cells in renal cell carcinoma. Whole-study context: Nephrectomy followed 15 Gy stereotactic body radiation by 4 weeks. Notes on the study in general: Top tumor clonotypes rose in blood 2 weeks post-radiation, then contracted.

The time point here: blood 2 weeks post-SBRT. Documented treatment: 15 Gy SBRT to primary tumor, nephrectomy 4 weeks later. After SBRT, blood was collected at 2 and 4 weeks, plus baseline. This renal cell carcinoma was of the clear cell type. The J segment lost 7 bases and the V segment lost 5 bases, leaving 20 bases of the junction unmatched. Germline V gene sequence: CDR1 SEHNR, CDR2 FQNEAQ (reference sequence). The CDR3 extends over 18 amino acids. As to this clone: As yet, its antigen is unknown.

Profiling relied on immunoSEQ multiplex PCR, and the TCRdb table lists in-frame clones only, not all of them. The repertoire includes some 60,000 clones, roughly 72% of them detected once, and over 6% sits in the top ten. The clonotype comes from a man aged 60 to 69 with renal cell carcinoma. The genes are TRBV7-9 and TRBJ2-5, with 9 positions matching TRBD2. This specimen was blood, taken from a patient whose treatment included radiotherapy and nephrectomy. The CDR3 bases are TGTGCCAGCAGCCCGGGGCTAGCGGGGTTCTCAGGAGGAGCGACCCAGTACTTC. Its protein is CASSPGLAGFSGGATQYF.